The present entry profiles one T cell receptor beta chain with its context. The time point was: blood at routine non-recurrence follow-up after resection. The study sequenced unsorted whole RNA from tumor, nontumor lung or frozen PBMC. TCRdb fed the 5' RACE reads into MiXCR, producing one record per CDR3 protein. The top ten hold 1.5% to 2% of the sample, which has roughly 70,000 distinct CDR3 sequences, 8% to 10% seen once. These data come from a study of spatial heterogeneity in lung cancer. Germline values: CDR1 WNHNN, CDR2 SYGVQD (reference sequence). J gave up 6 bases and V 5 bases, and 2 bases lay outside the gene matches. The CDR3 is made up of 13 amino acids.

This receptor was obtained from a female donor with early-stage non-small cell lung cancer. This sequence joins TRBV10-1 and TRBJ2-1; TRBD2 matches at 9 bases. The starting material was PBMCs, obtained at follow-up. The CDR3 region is CASSFSGSNEQFF. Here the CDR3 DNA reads TGCGCCAGCAGTTTTAGCGGGAGCAATGAGCAGTTCTTC.